A single sample gave rise to the 17 T cell receptor beta chains below, sequenced in a study of CD8+ T cells in alopecia areata. RNA extraction and reverse transcription yielded cDNA as sequencing template. Clones were sequenced by immunoSEQ multiplex PCR, and TCRdb holds only the in-frame ones, with some missing. The data contain some 240,000 clones, roughly 56% of them singletons. Regarding treatment: oral pan-JAK inhibitor, 5-10 mg twice daily. The specimen comprised CD4+ T cells sorted from blood, sampled at week 4, from a patient treated with tofacitinib. The receptors shown here come from a human donor with alopecia areata.

This clone occurred a few times. This chain joins TRBV29-1 and TRBJ2-2; TRBD2 might be the D (6 bases). Trimming stripped 3 bases from V and 1 base from J, with 6 bases between. Per germline, CDR1 SQVTM and CDR2 ANQGSEA. CDR3 length: 13 amino acids. For the CDR3, the DNA is TGCAGCGTTGACGGGGGGAACACCGGGGAGCTGTTTTTT. Translating gives CSVDGGNTGELFF.

The chain combines TRBV30 with TRBJ2-3, with D unresolved. CDR3 length equals 14 residues. Deletions cut 0 bases from V and 4 bases from J, with 11 bases between. Germline CDR1 GTSNPN, CDR2 SVGIG (reference sequence). The CDR3 region is CAWSVRGNADTQYF. For the CDR3, the DNA is TGTGCCTGGAGTGTACGTGGGAACGCAGATACGCAGTATTTT.

This clone showed up just a few times. This sample includes further DNA sequences coding for the same CDR3. DNA for the CDR3: TGCGCCAGCAGCCAAGAAGTAGCAGGTAGCTCCTATAATTCACCCCTCCACTTT. Its protein is CASSQEVAGSSYNSPLHF. J is TRBJ1-6 and V is TRBV4-3; D not certain. The CDR3 has 18 amino acids. V was clipped by 0 bases and J by 0 bases, with 12 bases between them. In germline, CDR1 is LGHNA, CDR2 YSLEER.

The V call is TRBV9, the J call TRBJ2-1, with 7 bases matching TRBD2. Germline CDR1 is SGDLS and CDR2 is YYNGEE. After removal of 3 bases from V and 2 bases from J, the junction contained 5 bases not matched to a gene. CDR3 length: 15 residues. The CDR3 DNA reads as TGTGCCAGCAGCGCGGCGGGGGAGGCCTACAATGAGCAGTTCTTC. Encoded protein: CASSAAGEAYNEQFF.

The chain joins TRBV5-1 to TRBJ1-1; 9 bases line up with TRBD1. Losses at the gene ends were 4 bases for V and 1 base for J; bases not matched to a gene: 14. Germline V gene sequence: CDR1 SGHRS, CDR2 YFSETQ. This CDR3 comprises 18 residues. As DNA, the CDR3 is TGCGCCAGCAGCCAAATGCCGGGACAGGGTGGCGGGAACACTGAAGCTTTCTTT. Protein product: CASSQMPGQGGGNTEAFF. Based on the CDR3 plus reference TRBV5-1 and TRBJ1-1, the full variable domain is KAGVTQTPRYLIKTRGQQVTLSCSPISGHRSVSWYQQTPGQGLQFLFEYFSETQRNKGNFPGRFSGRQFSNSRSEMNVSTLELGDSALYLCASSQMPGQGGGNTEAFFGQGTRLTVV.

V is TRBV30 and J is TRBJ1-2; D is unclear. V lost 4 bases to trimming and J lost 1 base, with 7 bases between them. CDR3 length equals 12 residues. The germline V gene encodes CDR1 GTSNPN and CDR2 SVGIG (reference sequence). CDR3: CAWNGDNYGYTF. The CDR3 DNA reads TGTGCCTGGAATGGGGATAACTATGGCTACACCTTC.

This rearrangement joins TRBV6-1 to TRBJ1-6; the D is unclear. The CDR3 is made up of 14 amino acids. V was shortened by 3 bases and J by 8 bases, with 11 bases between the two germline ends. The germline V gene has CDR1 MNHNS and CDR2 SASEGT. In nucleotides, the CDR3 is TGTGCCAGCAGTGAGCAGCGGCCGGATTCACCCCTCCACTTT. Translation: CASSEQRPDSPLHF.

The chain is built from TRBV10-2 and TRBJ2-7, with 7 nucleotides matching TRBD1. The germline gives CDR1 WSHSY, CDR2 SAAADI. The CDR3 has 14 amino acids. Trimming at V came to 8 bases and at J to 2 bases, leaving 9 bases not matched to a gene. DNA of the CDR3: TGCGCCAGCCAGGGGGACGGGCGTACCTACGAGCAGTACTTC. Its protein is CASQGDGRTYEQYF.

In this sample, this clone turned up a few times. The DNA for the CDR3 is TGTGCCAGCTCACCACGGGACAGGGGGCCCCTAAACACCGGGGAGCTGTTTTTT. Its protein product is CASSPRDRGPLNTGELFF. The chain couples TRBV18 to TRBJ2-2; 12 nucleotides align to TRBD1. The CDR3 is 18 amino acids. Unmatched junction bases numbered 5, after V lost 1 base and J lost 2 bases. Germline V gives CDR1 KGHSH, CDR2 LQKENI.

This clone was seen only once. At the DNA level, this CDR3 is encoded by other sequences in the same sample as well. The V and J genes are TRBV7-2 and TRBJ1-2; D not certain. V was trimmed by 1 base and J by 4 bases, leaving 10 bases between them. Germline V gene lookup returns CDR1 SGHTA and CDR2 FQGNSA. This CDR3 has 14 amino acids. This chain's CDR3 is CASSLGGEFYGYTF. The CDR3 coding sequence is TGTGCCAGCAGCTTAGGTGGTGAATTCTATGGCTACACCTTC.

The chain joins TRBV18 to TRBJ1-6; D is unclear. The CDR3 length is 12 residues. V was pared by 0 bases and J by 6 bases, with 0 bases between. CDR1 is KGHSH and CDR2 is LQKENI in the germline V gene. The CDR3 loop reads CASSPPNSPLHF. CDR3 bases: TGTGCCAGCTCACCACCTAATTCACCCCTCCACTTT.

The chain uses TRBV2 and TRBJ1-2; D is possibly TRBD1 (5 bases). The CDR3 has 12 residues. The germline gives CDR1 SNHLY, CDR2 FYNNEI. The V gene lost 4 bases and the J gene lost 8 bases, with 11 bases spanning the gap. CDR3 nucleotide sequence: TGTGCCAGCAGTGCCAGGGCAGGCGGCTACACCTTC. Protein: CASSARAGGYTF.

The CDR3: CASGTQGAINGYTF. In DNA, the CDR3 is TGTGCCTCAGGGACGCAGGGGGCGATCAACGGCTACACCTTC. The chain is built from TRBV30 and TRBJ1-2; 8 bases are shared with TRBD1. The V segment lost 7 bases and the J segment 8 bases; nucleotides outside the gene matches: 15. Germline V gene lookup returns CDR1 GTSNPN and CDR2 SVGIG (reference sequence). CDR3 size: 14 residues.

Only a few counts were recorded for this clone. The chain uses TRBV15 and TRBJ1-2; a possible D gene is TRBD1 (5 bases). Trimming took 4 bases from V and 6 from J, leaving 12 bases between them. The CDR3 is 13 residues long. Germline V lookup: CDR1 LNHNV, CDR2 YYDKDF (reference sequence). The CDR3 loop is CATSISGVNGYTF. CDR3 DNA: TGTGCCACCAGCATTTCGGGGGTTAATGGCTACACCTTC.

The CDR3 is CASSLSNRGAVTDTQYF. DNA of the CDR3: TGTGCCAGCAGTTTATCGAATCGGGGGGCGGTCACAGATACGCAGTATTTT. The V gene is TRBV27, the J gene TRBJ2-3; TRBD2 is a possible D gene (7 bases). The CDR3 loop spans 17 amino acids. Germline loops: CDR1 MNHEY, CDR2 SMNVEV (reference sequence). Between the trimmed V and J ends, which lost 0 bases and 2 bases, there was a span of 15 bases.

The chain carries TRBV29-1 and TRBJ2-1, with D maybe TRBD2 (5 bases). CDR3 size: 11 residues. Germline lookup yields CDR1 SQVTM and CDR2 ANQGSEA. Trimming pared 6 bases from V and 7 bases from J, leaving 10 bases between. This CDR3 reads CSVARGNEQFF. The CDR3 DNA is TGCAGCGTCGCCCGGGGAAATGAGCAGTTCTTC.

This clone was seen more than once but under ten times. This chain connects TRBV30 to TRBJ2-5; D is undetermined. The V end lost 3 bases, the J end lost 5 bases, and 10 bases lay between the germline ends. Germline loops: CDR1 GTSNPN, CDR2 SVGIG (reference sequence). The CDR3 totals 12 residues. The CDR3 DNA is TGTGCCTGGAGGCGAGCGACGGAGACCCAGTACTTC. Translated: CAWRRATETQYF.